This TCR beta chain is drawn from a study of T and B cells in COVID-19 patients. Each TRB amplification used about 220-500 ng of genomic DNA from blood. Multiplex PCR with BIOMED2 TRB-A/B primer pools amplified TRB rearrangements. MiXCR was run by TCRdb on the multiplex PCR reads, yielding one entry per CDR3 protein. This sample has 750 to 1,000 distinct CDR3 sequences; 28% occur once, and the top ten carry almost 30%. Sequenced material: blood. These receptors all come from a human donor with active COVID-19.

This clonotype is judged medium-sized. V and J are TRBV5-1 and TRBJ1-4, with 10 bases aligning to TRBD1. CDR1 is SGHRS and CDR2 is YFSETQ in the germline V gene. Losses at the gene ends were 0 bases for V and 12 bases for J; bases not matched to a gene: 11. The length of the CDR3 is 16 residues. The CDR3 spells CASSLGPPGQGGELFF. CDR3 in DNA: TGCGCCAGCAGCTTGGGTCCCCCCGGACAGGGGGGCGAACTGTTTTTT.